This T cell receptor (beta chain) was identified during a study of cytotoxic CD8 clonotypes in ibrutinib-treated CLL. Looking at the study overall: For this cohort, patients were ten to eleven relapsed/refractory and some 15 treatment-naive, while under 18 were IGHV unmutated. After a median roughly a year on treatment (6 to 36), response samples were drawn.

This clone has a handful of counts. Its antigen is not identified. TCRdb keeps only in-frame clones here, not all; method: immunoSEQ multiplex PCR. The repertoire has about 160,000 clones, roughly 77% of them found once; the top ten carry roughly 2%. This CDR3 is built from 17 residues. After removal of 1 base from V and 6 bases from J, the junction contained 6 bases not matched to a gene. Looked up from germline, CDR1 is LNHNV and CDR2 is YYDKDF (reference sequence). Overall study results and limits: At the start, clonality exceeded age-matched healthy donors and followed circulating CD8+ T-cell counts.

This specimen consisted of PBMCs, obtained after 12 months of ibrutinib treatment. The source is a human donor with chronic lymphocytic leukemia. The chain employs TRBV15 and TRBJ2-2, with 12 bases fitting TRBD1. The CDR3: CATSRGGTGGFAGELFF. CDR3 sequence (DNA): TGTGCCACCAGCAGAGGGGGGACAGGGGGCTTCGCCGGGGAGCTGTTTTTT.